The clone carrying this TCR beta chain was observed a handful of times. The entry originates in a study of blood T cell repertoires in COVID-19. The wider study: Acute and convalescent COVID-19 specimens originated in the United States, Italy and Spain. T cells, B-cell-depleted T cells, or PBMCs supplied cDNA or gDNA.

Each participant's cohort was designated according to participant-reported clinical history. Looked up from germline, CDR1 is SGHTS and CDR2 is YDEGEE. The ends were cut back, 5 bases at V and 5 bases at J, with 8 bases in the middle. This CDR3 is built from 13 residues. The table came from immunoSEQ multiplex PCR; TCRdb's copy has only in-frame clones and leaves some out. The table includes about 430,000 clones, around 87% detected once. The source of this sequence is a woman aged 30 to 39 with acute COVID-19. The chain carries TRBV5-8 and TRBJ1-6; no clear D. The sample comprised PBMCs or T cells enriched from blood (not recorded which). CDR3 coding DNA: TGTGCCAGCAGTTCACTAAATAATTCACCCCTCCACTTT. This sequence encodes CASSSLNNSPLHF.